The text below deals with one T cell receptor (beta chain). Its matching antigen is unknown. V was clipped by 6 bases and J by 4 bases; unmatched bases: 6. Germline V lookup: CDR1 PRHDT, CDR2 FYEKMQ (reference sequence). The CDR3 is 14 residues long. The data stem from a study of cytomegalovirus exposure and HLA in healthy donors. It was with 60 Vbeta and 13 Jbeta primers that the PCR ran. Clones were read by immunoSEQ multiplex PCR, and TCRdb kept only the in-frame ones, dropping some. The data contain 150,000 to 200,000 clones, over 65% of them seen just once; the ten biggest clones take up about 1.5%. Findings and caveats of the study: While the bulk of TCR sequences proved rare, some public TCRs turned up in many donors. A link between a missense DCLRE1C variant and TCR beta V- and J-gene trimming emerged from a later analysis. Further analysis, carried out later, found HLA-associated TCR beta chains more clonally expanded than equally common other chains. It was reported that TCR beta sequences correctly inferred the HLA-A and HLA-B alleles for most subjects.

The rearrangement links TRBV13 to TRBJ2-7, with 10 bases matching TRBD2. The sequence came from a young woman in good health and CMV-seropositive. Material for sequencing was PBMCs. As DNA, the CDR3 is TGTGCCAGCAGGGAAGCGGGAGGGCTTTACGAGCAGTACTTC. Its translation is CASREAGGLYEQYF.